What follows are 18 T cell receptor beta chains derived from one specimen sequenced in a study of Ad26.COV2.S vaccination and SARS-CoV-2 variants. Sample treatment: about 20 received Ad26.COV2.S at low or high dose, single or two shots; about 5 received placebo; per-sample allocation not given. All samples were drawn on day 63, counting from the first vaccine or placebo injection. This table comes from immunoSEQ multiplex PCR, and its TCRdb copy is limited to in-frame clones, with some not included. The profile covers 200,000 to 300,000 clones, with 85% to 90% appearing a single time and around 10% taken by the ten largest. The sample was peripheral blood, taken in a trial of Ad26.COV2.S vaccine versus placebo. The origin of the receptors is a person between 18 and 65 years old who received the Ad26.COV2.S COVID-19 vaccine or a placebo.

This sequence joins TRBV5-5 and TRBJ2-1, with TRBD2 matching 8 bases. The germline V gene encodes CDR1 SGHKS and CDR2 YYEKEE (reference sequence). V shed 4 bases and J 0 bases; nucleotides not matched to a gene: 6. The CDR3 contains 16 residues. This chain's CDR3 is CASSPGSGSSYNEQFF. Written as DNA, the CDR3 is TGTGCCAGCAGCCCAGGGAGCGGGAGCTCCTACAATGAGCAGTTCTTC.

This rearrangement joins TRBV6-5 to TRBJ2-3, with 8 bases fitting TRBD2. CDR3 length: 15 residues. V shed 6 bases, J shed 0 bases, and the junction held 5 bases outside the gene matches. The germline gives CDR1 MNHEY, CDR2 SVGAGI. In DNA form, the CDR3 reads TGTGCCAGCAGCGGGCGGGAGGATAGCACAGATACGCAGTATTTT. Its protein product is CASSGREDSTDTQYF.

The rearrangement joins TRBV6-6 to TRBJ1-2; 7 bases align to TRBD1. CDR1 is MNHNY and CDR2 is SVGAGI in the germline V gene (reference sequence). This CDR3 spans 17 amino acids. V was pared by 5 bases and J by 1 base, with 13 bases of the junction left unmatched. CDR3 residues: CASSPGGRGQFNYGYTF. Written as DNA, the CDR3 is TGTGCCAGCAGTCCCGGCGGCAGGGGACAGTTTAACTATGGCTACACCTTC.

This chain uses TRBV11-3 with TRBJ2-1; 8 bases map to TRBD2. The germline V gene has CDR1 SGHNT and CDR2 YENEEA. The CDR3 consists of 15 residues. The V gene end was trimmed by 2 bases and the J gene end by 7 bases; junction bases not matched to a gene: 7. Written as DNA, the CDR3 is TGTGCCAGCAGCTTACGGGGGCCTAGCGGGAATGAGCAGTTCTTC. Amino acid sequence: CASSLRGPSGNEQFF.

The chain couples TRBV7-9 to TRBJ2-7; TRBD1 agrees at 10 bases. Losses at the gene ends were 0 bases for V and 2 bases for J; bases not matched to a gene: 1. Germline V gene data show CDR1 as SEHNR and CDR2 as FQNEAQ (reference sequence). The CDR3 contains 15 residues. Here the CDR3 DNA reads TGTGCCAGCAGCTTAGCGGGGACAGGGGCCTACGAGCAGTACTTC. Translated, it gives CASSLAGTGAYEQYF.

The chain combines TRBV7-6 with TRBJ1-1, with D possibly matching TRBD1 (5 bases). Trimming removed 5 bases at V and 1 base at J, with 8 bases between. The CDR3 runs 13 residues. Looked up from germline, CDR1 is SGHVS and CDR2 is FNYEAQ. The CDR3 region has the DNA TGTGCCAGCAGCCGCGGACAGAACACTGAAGCTTTCTTT. This translates into CASSRGQNTEAFF.

V gene TRBV6-2 or TRBV6-3 combines with J gene TRBJ1-2; TRBD1 matches at 8 bases. This CDR3 region has 19 residues. The V gene end was trimmed by 2 bases and the J gene end by 2 bases; junction bases not matched to a gene: 16. Germline V gives CDR1 MNHEY, CDR2 SVGEGT. The CDR3 sequence: CASSYQGLGTGIYNYGYTF. CDR3 nucleotide sequence: TGTGCCAGCAGTTACCAAGGACTTGGGACAGGCATTTACAACTATGGCTACACCTTC.

The chain links TRBV5-1 to TRBJ2-2; either TRBD1 or TRBD2 may supply D (5 bases each). V gave up 4 bases and J gave up 2 bases, with 9 bases separating them. Germline loops: CDR1 SGHRS, CDR2 YFSETQ. This CDR3 comprises 14 residues. The CDR3 protein is CASSGTVNTGELFF. In DNA, the CDR3 is TGCGCCAGCAGCGGGACCGTCAACACCGGGGAGCTGTTTTTT.

Only a few counts were recorded for this clone. The chain couples TRBV10-3 to TRBJ2-5, with D perhaps TRBD2 (6 bases). The CDR3 is 14 residues long. The germline gives CDR1 ENHRY, CDR2 SYGVKD. V was trimmed by 6 bases and J by 5 bases, leaving 16 bases between them. CDR3 protein: CAISPSGAWETQYF. For the CDR3, the DNA is TGTGCCATCAGCCCCTCGGGAGCGTGGGAGACCCAGTACTTC.

This clone has only one observation. J is TRBJ2-7 and V is TRBV28; 12 bases align to TRBD2. CDR3 length: 15 residues. V was pared by 7 bases and J by 7 bases, with 11 bases of the junction left unmatched. CDR1 is MDHEN, CDR2 SYDVKM, per germline. The CDR3: CASTSLAGGPGEQYF. DNA of the CDR3: TGTGCCAGCACCTCCCTAGCGGGAGGGCCTGGAGAGCAGTACTTC.

About this clone itself: This CDR3 is also generated by other DNA sequences in the sample. The chain has TRBV2 and TRBJ2-5; 14 nucleotides agree with TRBD2. V lost 6 bases and J lost 5; bases outside the gene matches: 5. Germline assignment: CDR1 SNHLY and CDR2 FYNNEI. This CDR3 has 15 amino acids. This CDR3 reads CASSGLAGGRETQYF. The CDR3 DNA is TGTGCCAGCAGCGGACTAGCGGGGGGACGGGAGACCCAGTACTTC.

Only a few counts were recorded for this clone. V gene TRBV6-4 combines with J gene TRBJ2-1; 9 nucleotides match TRBD1. CDR1 is MRHNA, CDR2 SNTAGT, per germline. V lost 0 bases, J lost 7 bases, and 7 bases stayed unmatched. The CDR3 sequence is 16 residues long. In DNA form, the CDR3 reads TGTGCCAGCAGTGACTCGACAGGGGGAGCTTCTAATGAGCAGTTCTTC. This encodes CASSDSTGGASNEQFF.

This chain links TRBV15 with TRBJ2-2; maybe TRBD2 (7 bases). The CDR3 length is 17 residues. V shed 1 base and J shed 6 bases, with 18 bases lying between them. From germline, CDR1 is LNHNV and CDR2 YYDKDF (reference sequence). The CDR3 DNA sequence: TGTGCCACCAGCAGAGGGAGGCGGGAGTGGGGGCCCGGGGAGCTGTTTTTT. The encoded protein is CATSRGRREWGPGELFF.

In this sample, this clone turned up once. Here the CDR3 reads CAWSKSSGEGYTF. CDR3 in DNA: TGTGCCTGGAGTAAAAGTTCAGGGGAGGGCTACACCTTC. The gene calls are TRBV30 and TRBJ1-2; perhaps TRBD1 as D (6 bases). V was trimmed by 2 bases and J by 8 bases, leaving 15 bases between them. Germline V CDR1 and CDR2: GTSNPN, SVGIG (reference sequence). This CDR3 is built from 13 residues.

The rearrangement links TRBV30 to TRBJ1-2, with unresolved D. The V and J ends lost 0 bases and 4 bases respectively, with 12 bases between them. The CDR3 consists of 14 residues. Germline assignment: CDR1 GTSNPN and CDR2 SVGIG (reference sequence). DNA of the CDR3: TGTGCCTGGAGTGTAAGGCAGCTTTCCTATGGCTACACCTTC. Translated, it gives CAWSVRQLSYGYTF.

The chain uses TRBV11-2 and TRBJ1-3, with 7 positions matching TRBD1. CDR3 length equals 16 residues. Germline trimming cut 5 bases from V and 0 bases from J; bases unmatched to any gene: 7. Looked up from germline, CDR1 is SGHAT and CDR2 is FQNNGV. CDR3: CASSLQGFSSGNTIYF. The DNA of the CDR3 is TGTGCCAGCAGCCTACAGGGGTTCAGCTCTGGAAACACCATATATTTT.

This clone showed up just a few times. The chain carries TRBV19 and TRBJ2-2; unclear D gene. There are 14 residues in the CDR3. Germline V lookup: CDR1 LNHDA, CDR2 SQIVND (reference sequence). Trimming removed 9 bases from V and 3 bases from J, with 14 bases in between. CDR3 residues: CASATGADTGELFF. CDR3 DNA sequence: TGTGCCAGCGCGACGGGCGCGGACACCGGGGAGCTGTTTTTT.

V and J are TRBV6-6 and TRBJ2-7, with D tentatively TRBD1 (6 bases). CDR1 and CDR2 from the germline V gene are MNHNY and SVGAGI (reference sequence). V dropped 6 bases and J dropped 5 bases, with 14 bases sitting between them. This CDR3 has 13 amino acids. The CDR3 coding sequence is TGTGCCAGCAGGTACAGGGTCTTCGACGAGCAGTACTTC. Translating it yields CASRYRVFDEQYF.